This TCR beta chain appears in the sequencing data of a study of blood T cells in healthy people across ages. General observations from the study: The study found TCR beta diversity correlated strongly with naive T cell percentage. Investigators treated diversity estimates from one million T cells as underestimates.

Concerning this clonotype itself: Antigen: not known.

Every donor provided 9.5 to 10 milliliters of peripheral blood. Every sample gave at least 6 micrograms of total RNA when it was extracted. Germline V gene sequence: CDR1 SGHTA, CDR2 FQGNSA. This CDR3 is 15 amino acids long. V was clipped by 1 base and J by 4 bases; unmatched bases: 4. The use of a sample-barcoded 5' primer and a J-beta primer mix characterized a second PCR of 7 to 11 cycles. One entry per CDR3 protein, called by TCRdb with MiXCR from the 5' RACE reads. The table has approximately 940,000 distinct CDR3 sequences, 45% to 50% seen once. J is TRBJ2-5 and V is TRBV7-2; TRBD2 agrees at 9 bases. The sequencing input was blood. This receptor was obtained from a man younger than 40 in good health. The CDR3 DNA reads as TGTGCCAGCAGCTTAGGTAGCGGGAGTCGAGAGACCCAGTACTTC. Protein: CASSLGSGSRETQYF.